This TCR beta chain was identified in a study of blood T cell repertoires in COVID-19. The germline V and J ends were trimmed by 5 bases and 1 base, with 11 bases remaining between them. Germline V gene sequence: CDR1 MDHEN, CDR2 SYDVKM. The CDR3 has 14 residues. Patients in Seattle were enrolled during active infection, then followed longitudinally. Authors' processing steps: Estimation of nucleated cell counts relied on the amplification of reference gene primers. Produced via immunoSEQ multiplex PCR; TCRdb's table is partial and in-frame only. V and J calls and clone size are as listed in that table; D and trimming were resolved from the DNA. The sample has hundreds of thousands of clones; 86% are singletons.

The sequencing sample was made of peripheral blood. This receptor was obtained from a woman in her 70s with COVID-19, enrolled during active disease. The chain carries TRBV28 and TRBJ1-1; D remains unclear. The CDR3 bases are TGTGCCAGCAGTCGATGGGCAGAGAACACTGAAGCTTTCTTT. Translating gives CASSRWAENTEAFF. Drawing the rest from reference TRBV28 and TRBJ1-1, the complete variable domain is DVKVTQSSRYLVKRTGEKVFLECVQDMDHENMFWYRQDPGLGLRLIYFSYDVKMKEKGDIPEGYSVSREKKERFSLILESASTNQTSMYLCASSRWAENTEAFFGQGTRLTVV.